This section outlines one T cell receptor beta chain sequence together with its context. Its antigen remains unknown. In TCRdb, the reads were re-called with MiXCR into one record per CDR3 protein. The profile shows 570,000 or so distinct CDR3 sequences, under 45% of them singletons. CDR3 size: 15 residues. The V end lost 6 bases, the J end lost 1 base, and 14 bases lay between the germline ends. This entry comes from a study of T cell repertoires in cytomegalovirus infection. General study points: People with CMV and the relevant HLA were identified by cumulative public TCR beta family frequency. Dominant in the ex vivo response were TCR beta clonotypes restricted by HLA-C and specific for CMV.

The receptor was isolated from a human donor in good health (CMV status not recorded). Some clones in this sample may be carry-over from other donors' samples. The chain uses TRBV12-3 or TRBV12-4 and TRBJ2-3; possibly TRBD2 for D (6 bases). Sequencing was performed on cultured PBMCs, taken from culture after CMV antigen stimulation. The CDR3: CASRRRRGRTDTQYF. The CDR3 DNA sequence: TGTGCCAGCAGAAGGCGGCGGGGCCGCACAGATACGCAGTATTTT.